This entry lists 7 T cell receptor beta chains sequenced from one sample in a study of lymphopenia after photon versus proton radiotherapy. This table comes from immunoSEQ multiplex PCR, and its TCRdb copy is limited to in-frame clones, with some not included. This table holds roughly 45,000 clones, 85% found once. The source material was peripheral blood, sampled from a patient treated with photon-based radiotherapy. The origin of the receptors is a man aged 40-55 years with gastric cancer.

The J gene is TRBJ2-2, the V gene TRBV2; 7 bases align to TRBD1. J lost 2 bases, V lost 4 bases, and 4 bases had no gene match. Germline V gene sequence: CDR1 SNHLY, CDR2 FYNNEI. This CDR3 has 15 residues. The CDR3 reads CASSGGTVNTGELFF. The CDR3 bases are TGTGCCAGCAGTGGGGGGACAGTAAACACCGGGGAGCTGTTTTTT.

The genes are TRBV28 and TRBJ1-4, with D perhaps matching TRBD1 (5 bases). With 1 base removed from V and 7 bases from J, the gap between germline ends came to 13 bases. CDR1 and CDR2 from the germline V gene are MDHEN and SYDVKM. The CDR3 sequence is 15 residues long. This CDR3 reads CASSLSGRAGEKLFF. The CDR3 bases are TGTGCCAGCAGTTTATCAGGGCGGGCCGGTGAAAAACTGTTTTTT.

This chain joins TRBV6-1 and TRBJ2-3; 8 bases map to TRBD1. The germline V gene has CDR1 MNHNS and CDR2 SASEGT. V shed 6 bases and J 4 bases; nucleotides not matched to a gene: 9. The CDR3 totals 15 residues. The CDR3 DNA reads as TGTGCCAGCAGGGTAGGACAGGGTCGGGCAGATACGCAGTATTTT. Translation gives CASRVGQGRADTQYF.

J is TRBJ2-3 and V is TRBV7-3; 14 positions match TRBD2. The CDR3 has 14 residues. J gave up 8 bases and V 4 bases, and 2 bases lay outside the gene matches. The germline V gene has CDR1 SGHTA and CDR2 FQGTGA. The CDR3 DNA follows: TGTGCCAGCAGCTCGGGACTAGCGGGGGCTACGCAGTATTTT. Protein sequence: CASSSGLAGATQYF.

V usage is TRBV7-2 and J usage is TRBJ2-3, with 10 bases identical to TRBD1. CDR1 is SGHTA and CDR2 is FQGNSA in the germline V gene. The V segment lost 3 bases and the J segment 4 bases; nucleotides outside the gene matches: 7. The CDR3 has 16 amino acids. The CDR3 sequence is CASSFLRTGGADTQYF. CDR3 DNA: TGTGCCAGCAGCTTTCTCAGGACAGGGGGGGCAGATACGCAGTATTTT.

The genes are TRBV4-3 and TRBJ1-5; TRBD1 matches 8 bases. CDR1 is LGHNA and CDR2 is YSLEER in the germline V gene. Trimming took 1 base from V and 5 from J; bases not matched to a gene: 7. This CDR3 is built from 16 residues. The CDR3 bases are TGCGCCAGCAGCCAAGGGTTCGGACAGGGATATCAGCCCCAGCATTTT. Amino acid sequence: CASSQGFGQGYQPQHF.

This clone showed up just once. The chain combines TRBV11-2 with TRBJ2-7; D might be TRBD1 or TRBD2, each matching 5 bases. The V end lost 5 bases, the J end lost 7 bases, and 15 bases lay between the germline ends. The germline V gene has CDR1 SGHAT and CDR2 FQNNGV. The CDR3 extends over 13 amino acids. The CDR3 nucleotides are TGTGCCAGCAGCCCCGGGACGCTCGGGGAGCAGTACTTC. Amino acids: CASSPGTLGEQYF.